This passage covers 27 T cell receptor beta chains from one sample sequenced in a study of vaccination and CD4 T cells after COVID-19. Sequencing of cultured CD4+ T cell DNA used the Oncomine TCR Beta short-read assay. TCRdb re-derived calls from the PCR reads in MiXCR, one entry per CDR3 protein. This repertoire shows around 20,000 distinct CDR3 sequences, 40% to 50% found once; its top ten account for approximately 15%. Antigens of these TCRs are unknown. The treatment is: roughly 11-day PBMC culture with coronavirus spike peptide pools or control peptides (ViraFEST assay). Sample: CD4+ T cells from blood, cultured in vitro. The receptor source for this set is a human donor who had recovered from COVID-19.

CDR3 nucleotide sequence: TGTGCCAGCAGCTCACCGGGACACCCCTCCTACGAGCAGTACTTC. Translated, it gives CASSSPGHPSYEQYF. J is TRBJ2-7 and V is TRBV7-2, with TRBD1 as a possible D gene (6 bases). The CDR3 runs 15 residues. Per germline, CDR1 SGHTA and CDR2 FQGNSA. Trimming left V 4 bases short and J 0 bases short, with 13 bases between.

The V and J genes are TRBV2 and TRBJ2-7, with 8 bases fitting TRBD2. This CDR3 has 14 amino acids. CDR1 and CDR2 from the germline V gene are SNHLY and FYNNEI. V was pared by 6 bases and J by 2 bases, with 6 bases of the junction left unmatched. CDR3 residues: CASRAGTRAYEQYF. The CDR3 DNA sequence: TGTGCCAGCAGGGCAGGGACTAGGGCCTACGAGCAGTACTTC.

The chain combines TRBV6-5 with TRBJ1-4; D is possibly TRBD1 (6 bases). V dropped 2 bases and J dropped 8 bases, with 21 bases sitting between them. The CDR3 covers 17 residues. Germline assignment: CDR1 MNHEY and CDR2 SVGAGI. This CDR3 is CASSYTIGGGFLEKLFF. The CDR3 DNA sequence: TGTGCCAGCAGTTACACTATCGGCGGGGGCTTTCTGGAAAAACTGTTTTTT.

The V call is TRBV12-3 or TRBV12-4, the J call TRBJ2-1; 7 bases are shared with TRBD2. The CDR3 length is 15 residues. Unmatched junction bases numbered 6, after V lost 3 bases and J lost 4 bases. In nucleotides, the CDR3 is TGTGCCAGCAGTTTCGCTAGCGGAGAGTACAATGAGCAGTTCTTC. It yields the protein CASSFASGEYNEQFF.

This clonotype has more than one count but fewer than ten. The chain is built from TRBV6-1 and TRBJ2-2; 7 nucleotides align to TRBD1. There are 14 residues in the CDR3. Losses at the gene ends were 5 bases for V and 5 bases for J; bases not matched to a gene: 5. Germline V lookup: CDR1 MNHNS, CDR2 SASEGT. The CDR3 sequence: CASSRTGETGELFF. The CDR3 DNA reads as TGTGCCAGCAGTAGGACAGGAGAAACCGGGGAGCTGTTTTTT.

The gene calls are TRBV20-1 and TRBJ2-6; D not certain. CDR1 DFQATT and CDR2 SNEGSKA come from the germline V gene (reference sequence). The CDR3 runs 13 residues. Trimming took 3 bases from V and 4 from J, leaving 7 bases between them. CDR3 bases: TGCAGTGCTAGCAATCGGGGGGCCAACGTCCTGACTTTC. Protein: CSASNRGANVLTF.

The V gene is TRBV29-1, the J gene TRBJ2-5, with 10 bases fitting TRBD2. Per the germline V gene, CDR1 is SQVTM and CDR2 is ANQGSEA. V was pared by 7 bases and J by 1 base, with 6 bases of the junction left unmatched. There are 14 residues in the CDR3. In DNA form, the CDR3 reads TGCAGCGGTGGCTTAGCGGGGGGCCAAGAGACCCAGTACTTC. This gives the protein CSGGLAGGQETQYF.

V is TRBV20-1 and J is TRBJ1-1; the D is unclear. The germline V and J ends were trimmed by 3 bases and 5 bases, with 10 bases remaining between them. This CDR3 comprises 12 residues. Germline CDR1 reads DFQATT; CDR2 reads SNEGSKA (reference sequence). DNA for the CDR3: TGCAGTGCTAGGCCGGGGAGGACTGAAGCTTTCTTT. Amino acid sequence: CSARPGRTEAFF.

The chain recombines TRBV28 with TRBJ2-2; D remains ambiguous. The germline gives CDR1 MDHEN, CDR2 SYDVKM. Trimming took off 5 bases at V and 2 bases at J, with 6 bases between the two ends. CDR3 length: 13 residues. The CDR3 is CASSLLNTGELFF. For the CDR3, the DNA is TGTGCCAGCAGTCTCTTAAACACCGGGGAGCTGTTTTTT. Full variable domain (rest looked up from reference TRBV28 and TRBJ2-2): DVKVTQSSRYLVKRTGEKVFLECVQDMDHENMFWYRQDPGLGLRLIYFSYDVKMKEKGDIPEGYSVSREKKERFSLILESASTNQTSMYLCASSLLNTGELFFGEGSRLTVL.

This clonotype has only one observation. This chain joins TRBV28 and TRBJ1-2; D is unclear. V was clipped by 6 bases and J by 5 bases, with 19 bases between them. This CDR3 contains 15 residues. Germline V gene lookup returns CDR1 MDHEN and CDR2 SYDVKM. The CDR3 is CASSLRERPGYGYTF. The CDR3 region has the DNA TGTGCCAGCAGCCTTAGGGAGAGGCCGGGGTATGGCTACACCTTC.

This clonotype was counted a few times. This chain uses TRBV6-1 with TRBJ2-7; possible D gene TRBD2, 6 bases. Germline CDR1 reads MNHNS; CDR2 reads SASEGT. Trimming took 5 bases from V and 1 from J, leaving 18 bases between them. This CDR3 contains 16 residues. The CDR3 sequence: CASSRSLLAVSYEQYF. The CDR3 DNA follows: TGTGCCAGCAGTCGTAGTTTATTAGCGGTATCCTACGAGCAGTACTTC.

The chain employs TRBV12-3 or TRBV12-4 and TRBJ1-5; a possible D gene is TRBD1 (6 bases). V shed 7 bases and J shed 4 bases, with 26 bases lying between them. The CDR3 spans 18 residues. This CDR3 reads CASTQSGASGPKNQPQHF. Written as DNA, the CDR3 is TGTGCCAGCACCCAATCGGGGGCGTCCGGGCCAAAAAATCAGCCCCAGCATTTT.

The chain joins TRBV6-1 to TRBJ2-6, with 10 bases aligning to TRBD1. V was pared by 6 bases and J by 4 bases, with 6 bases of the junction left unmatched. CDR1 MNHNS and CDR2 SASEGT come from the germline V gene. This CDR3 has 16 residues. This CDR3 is CASSRDRGTGANVLTF. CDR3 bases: TGTGCCAGCAGCCGGGACAGGGGAACCGGGGCCAACGTCCTGACTTTC.

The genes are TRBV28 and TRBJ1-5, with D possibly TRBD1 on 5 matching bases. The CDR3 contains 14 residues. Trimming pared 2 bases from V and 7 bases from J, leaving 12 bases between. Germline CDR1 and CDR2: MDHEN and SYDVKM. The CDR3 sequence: CASSLRGARQPQHF. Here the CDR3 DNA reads TGTGCCAGCAGTTTAAGAGGGGCACGGCAGCCCCAGCATTTT.

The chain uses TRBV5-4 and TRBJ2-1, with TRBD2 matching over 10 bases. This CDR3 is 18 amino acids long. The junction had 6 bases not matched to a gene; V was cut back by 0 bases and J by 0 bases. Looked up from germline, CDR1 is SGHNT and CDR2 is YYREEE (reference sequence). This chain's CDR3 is CASSLEASGSFSYNEQFF. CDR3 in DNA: TGTGCCAGCAGCTTGGAGGCTAGCGGGAGCTTCTCCTACAATGAGCAGTTCTTC.

The CDR3 sequence: CASSPSGNQETQYF. CDR3 DNA sequence: TGCGCCAGCAGCCCTAGCGGGAACCAAGAGACCCAGTACTTC. The rearrangement links TRBV5-1 to TRBJ2-5; 9 bases line up with TRBD2. From germline, CDR1 is SGHRS and CDR2 YFSETQ. V shed 4 bases, J shed 0 bases, and the junction held 1 base outside the gene matches. The CDR3 extends over 14 amino acids.

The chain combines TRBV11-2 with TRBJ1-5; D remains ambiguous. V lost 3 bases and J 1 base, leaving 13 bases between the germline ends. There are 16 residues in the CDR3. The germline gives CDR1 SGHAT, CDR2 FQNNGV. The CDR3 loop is CASSLVRELSNQPQHF. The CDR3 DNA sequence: TGTGCCAGCAGCTTGGTTCGAGAGCTGAGCAATCAGCCCCAGCATTTT.

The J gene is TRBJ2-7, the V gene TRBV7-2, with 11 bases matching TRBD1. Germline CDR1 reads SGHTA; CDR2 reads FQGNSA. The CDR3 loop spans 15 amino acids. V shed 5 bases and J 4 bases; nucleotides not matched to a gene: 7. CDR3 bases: TGTGCCAGCAGCGCCCGGACAGGGGGCGGGTACGAGCAGTACTTC. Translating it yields CASSARTGGGYEQYF.

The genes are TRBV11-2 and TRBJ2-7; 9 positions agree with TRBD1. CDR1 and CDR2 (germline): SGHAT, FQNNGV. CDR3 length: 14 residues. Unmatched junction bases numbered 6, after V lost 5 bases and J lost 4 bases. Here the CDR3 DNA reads TGTGCCAGCAGCGTGGACAGGGGTACGTACGAGCAGTACTTC. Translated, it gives CASSVDRGTYEQYF.

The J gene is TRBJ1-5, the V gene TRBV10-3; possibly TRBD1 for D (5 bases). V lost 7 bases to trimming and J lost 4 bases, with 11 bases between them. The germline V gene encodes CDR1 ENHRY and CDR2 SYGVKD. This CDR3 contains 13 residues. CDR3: CAITQGPNQPQHF. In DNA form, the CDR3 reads TGTGCCATCACCCAGGGACCGAATCAGCCCCAGCATTTT.

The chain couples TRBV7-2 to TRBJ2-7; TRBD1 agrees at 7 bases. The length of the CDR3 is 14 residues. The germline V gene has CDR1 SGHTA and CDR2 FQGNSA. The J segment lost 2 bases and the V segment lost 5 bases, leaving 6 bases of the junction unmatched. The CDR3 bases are TGTGCCAGCAGCGACAGGGCTAATACCTACGAGCAGTACTTC. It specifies CASSDRANTYEQYF.

The CDR3 protein is CASSVEGWGYYEQYF. In DNA, the CDR3 is TGTGCCAGCAGTGTGGAAGGGTGGGGTTACTACGAGCAGTACTTC. The chain uses TRBV6-1 and TRBJ2-7; D is uncertain. CDR3 size: 15 residues. Trimming took off 4 bases at V and 3 bases at J, with 16 bases between the two ends. From germline, CDR1 is MNHNS and CDR2 SASEGT.

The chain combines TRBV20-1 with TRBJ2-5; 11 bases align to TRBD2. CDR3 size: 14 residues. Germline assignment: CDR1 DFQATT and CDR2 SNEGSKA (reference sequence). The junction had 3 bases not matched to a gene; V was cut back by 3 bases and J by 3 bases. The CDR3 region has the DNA TGCAGTGCTAGGAGACTAGCGGGAAAAGAGACCCAGTACTTC. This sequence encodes CSARRLAGKETQYF.

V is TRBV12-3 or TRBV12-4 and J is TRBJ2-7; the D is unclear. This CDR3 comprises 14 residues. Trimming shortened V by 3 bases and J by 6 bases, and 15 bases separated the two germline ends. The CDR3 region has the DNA TGTGCCAGCAGTTTGGTCCCCGTGGCGGCCGAGCAGTACTTC. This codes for CASSLVPVAAEQYF.

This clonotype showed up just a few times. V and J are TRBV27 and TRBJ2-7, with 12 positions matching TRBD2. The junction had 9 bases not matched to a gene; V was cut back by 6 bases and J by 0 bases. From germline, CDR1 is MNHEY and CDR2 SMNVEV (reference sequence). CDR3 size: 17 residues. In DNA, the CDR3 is TGTGCCAGCAGCCAAGGACTAGCGGGGCCCCGCTCCTACGAGCAGTACTTC. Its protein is CASSQGLAGPRSYEQYF.

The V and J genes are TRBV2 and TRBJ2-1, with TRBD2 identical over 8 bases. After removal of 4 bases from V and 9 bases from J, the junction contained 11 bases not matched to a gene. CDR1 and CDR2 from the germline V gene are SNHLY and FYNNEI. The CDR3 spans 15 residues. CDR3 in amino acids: CASSAPGLDGGEQFF. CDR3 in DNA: TGTGCCAGCAGTGCTCCGGGACTAGACGGGGGTGAGCAGTTCTTC.

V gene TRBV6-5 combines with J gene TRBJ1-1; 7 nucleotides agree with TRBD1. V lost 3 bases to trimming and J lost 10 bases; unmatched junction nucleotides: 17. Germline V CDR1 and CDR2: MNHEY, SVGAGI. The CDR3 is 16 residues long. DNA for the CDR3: TGTGCCAGCAGTTATCATGGGAGACAGGGAGAATCGTCAGCTTTCTTT. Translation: CASSYHGRQGESSAFF.